Each of the 29 T cell receptor beta chains below was sequenced from the same sample in a study of cytomegalovirus exposure and HLA in healthy donors. PCR amplification relied on 60 Vbeta primers (plus 13 Jbeta primers). Using immunoSEQ multiplex PCR, the repertoire was profiled, and TCRdb retains in-frame clones only, with some absent. The sample shows about 120,000 clones, about 10% of them seen only once. Sequenced sample: PBMCs. These TCRs come from a woman aged 18-29 years in good health and CMV-seropositive.

V gene TRBV14 combines with J gene TRBJ1-1, with D perhaps TRBD1 (6 bases). Germline assignment: CDR1 SGHDN and CDR2 FVKESK. With 4 bases removed from V and 3 bases from J, the gap between germline ends came to 9 bases. The CDR3 length is 13 residues. The CDR3 reads CASSLQGYTEAFF. CDR3 bases: TGTGCCAGCAGCCTACAGGGTTACACTGAAGCTTTCTTT.

The rearrangement joins TRBV9 to TRBJ2-5; maybe TRBD2 (6 bases). V was trimmed by 0 bases and J by 1 base, leaving 13 bases between them. Germline loops: CDR1 SGDLS, CDR2 YYNGEE. CDR3 length: 16 amino acids. CDR3 nucleotide sequence: TGTGCCAGCAGCGTAGTCGGCGGGGAAGTCCAAGAGACCCAGTACTTC. Protein: CASSVVGGEVQETQYF.

The J gene is TRBJ2-7, the V gene TRBV28, with D possibly matching TRBD2 (6 bases). The CDR3 contains 15 residues. The V and J ends lost 6 bases and 2 bases respectively, with 17 bases between them. Germline V gene data show CDR1 as MDHEN and CDR2 as SYDVKM. As DNA, the CDR3 is TGTGCCAGCAGAAACCTAGCGCTCGCACCCTACGAGCAGTACTTC. Protein product: CASRNLALAPYEQYF. The complete variable domain, with remaining parts taken from reference TRBV28 and TRBJ2-7, reads DVKVTQSSRYLVKRTGEKVFLECVQDMDHENMFWYRQDPGLGLRLIYFSYDVKMKEKGDIPEGYSVSREKKERFSLILESASTNQTSMYLCASRNLALAPYEQYFGPGTRLTVT.

The V and J genes are TRBV6-1 and TRBJ2-1; 11 bases agree with TRBD2. The V gene end was trimmed by 5 bases and the J gene end by 4 bases; junction bases not matched to a gene: 4. The CDR3 length is 15 residues. Per the germline V gene, CDR1 is MNHNS and CDR2 is SASEGT. CDR3 nucleotide sequence: TGTGCCAGCAGTAAACTAGCGGGAGATTACAATGAGCAGTTCTTC. Translating gives CASSKLAGDYNEQFF.

A note on this clone: One end of the junction varies from germline; a read error may be responsible. This sequence joins TRBV7-7 and TRBJ2-5, with TRBD2 as a possible D gene (5 bases). The CDR3 totals 14 residues. Looked up from germline, CDR1 is SSHAT and CDR2 is FNYEAQ (reference sequence). For the CDR3, the DNA is TGTGCTAGCAGCTTAGCGCACGGGGAAGAGACCCAGTACTTC. Protein product: CASSLAHGEETQYF. Supplemented by reference TRBV7-7 and TRBJ2-5, the full variable domain reads GAGVSQSPRYKVTKRGQDVTLRCDPISSHATLYWYQQALGQGPEFLTYFNYEAQPDKSGLPSDRFSAERPEGSISTLTIQRTEQRDSAMYRCASSLAHGEETQYFGPGTRLLVL.

There are many counts of this clone. The CDR3 sequence is CASSLDSSGANVLTF. The CDR3 DNA reads as TGTGCCAGCAGTCTTGACAGCTCTGGGGCCAACGTCCTGACTTTC. The chain combines TRBV6-1 with TRBJ2-6, with D possibly TRBD1 on 5 matching bases. CDR1 is MNHNS and CDR2 is SASEGT in the germline V gene. The germline V and J ends were trimmed by 5 bases and 0 bases, with 8 bases remaining between them. This CDR3 is 15 amino acids long.

V and J are TRBV7-6 and TRBJ1-2, with 7 positions matching TRBD1. CDR1 and CDR2 (germline): SGHVS, FNYEAQ. Unmatched junction bases numbered 3, after V lost 5 bases and J lost 3 bases. The length of the CDR3 is 13 residues. CDR3 DNA: TGTGCCAGCAGCCCGGGGACAGACTATGGCTACACCTTC. This codes for CASSPGTDYGYTF.

The gene calls are TRBV7-9 and TRBJ2-7, with TRBD2 identical over 9 bases. The CDR3 contains 15 residues. CDR1 and CDR2 from the germline V gene are SEHNR and FQNEAQ (reference sequence). V was clipped by 5 bases and J by 4 bases; unmatched bases: 9. CDR3 coding DNA: TGTGCCAGCAGCCCGCCCTCTAGCGGGATTTACGAGCAGTACTTC. Its translation: CASSPPSSGIYEQYF. The variable domain in full, completed from reference TRBV7-9 and TRBJ2-7, reads DTGVSQNPRHKITKRGQNVTFRCDPISEHNRLYWYRQTLGQGPEFLTYFQNEAQLEKSRLLSDRFSAERPKGSFSTLEIQRTEQGDSAMYLCASSPPSSGIYEQYFGPGTRLTVT.

V and J are TRBV18 and TRBJ2-1; TRBD1 might be the D (6 bases). In germline, CDR1 is KGHSH, CDR2 LQKENI. The germline V and J ends were trimmed by 3 bases and 1 base, with 10 bases remaining between them. The CDR3 is 15 amino acids. The CDR3 sequence: CASSPDSYSYNEQFF. CDR3 coding DNA: TGTGCCAGCTCACCGGACAGTTATTCCTACAATGAGCAGTTCTTC.

This clone has a handful of counts. J is TRBJ1-2 and V is TRBV4-1; 7 positions agree with TRBD1. Germline values: CDR1 MGHRA, CDR2 YSYEKL. With 7 bases clipped from V and 8 bases from J, the junction kept 16 bases outside the gene matches. The CDR3 is 15 residues long. CDR3 DNA sequence: TGCGCCAGCACCCCGATGGCACAGGGGACGGGGGGCTACACCTTC. This codes for CASTPMAQGTGGYTF.

The V and J genes are TRBV20-1 and TRBJ2-1, with TRBD2 identical over 7 bases. This CDR3 contains 11 residues. CDR1 and CDR2 from the germline V gene are DFQATT and SNEGSKA (reference sequence). J was trimmed by 9 bases and V by 3 bases; bases with no gene match: 2. The CDR3 DNA sequence: TGCAGTGCTAGGGGAGGGGTTGAGCAGTTCTTC. Amino acid sequence: CSARGGVEQFF.

CDR3: CASTKTRVFGYYGYTF. The CDR3 coding sequence is TGTGCCAGTACTAAAACCAGGGTCTTCGGGTACTATGGCTACACCTTC. The chain joins TRBV19 to TRBJ1-2, with a possible D match to TRBD1 (5 bases). Germline values: CDR1 LNHDA, CDR2 SQIVND (reference sequence). The V and J ends lost 7 bases and 3 bases respectively, with 21 bases between them. This CDR3 is 16 amino acids long.

The gene calls are TRBV29-1 and TRBJ1-1, with D uncertain. This CDR3 is built from 13 residues. V lost 2 bases and J 7 bases, leaving 14 bases between the germline ends. Germline loops: CDR1 SQVTM, CDR2 ANQGSEA. The DNA of the CDR3 is TGCAGCGTTGAAAGGCTACTGTCGGGTGAAGCTTTCTTT. Translated: CSVERLLSGEAFF.

This clone was seen at least ten times. The rearrangement joins TRBV6-1 to TRBJ2-7, with 9 nucleotides matching TRBD2. The CDR3 consists of 15 residues. With 1 base clipped from V and 4 bases from J, the junction kept 5 bases outside the gene matches. From germline, CDR1 is MNHNS and CDR2 SASEGT. CDR3 loop: CASSEVAGDQYEQYF. CDR3 DNA sequence: TGTGCCAGCAGTGAAGTAGCGGGAGATCAATACGAGCAGTACTTC.

A few counts support this clone. The junction shows a germline mismatch at one end, possibly a read error. Other DNA variants within this sample encode the same CDR3. The chain uses TRBV13 and TRBJ2-3; TRBD2 might be the D (6 bases). CDR1 is PRHDT, CDR2 FYEKMQ, per germline (reference sequence). The CDR3 extends over 15 amino acids. CDR3 sequence reads: CASSSGTFGTDTQYF. The DNA of the CDR3 is TGTGCCAGTAGCTCGGGGACTTTCGGCACAGATACGCAGTATTTT.

In this sample, this clone turned up a few times. The V call is TRBV19, the J call TRBJ1-5; 8 nucleotides match TRBD1. The germline CDR1 and CDR2 sequences are LNHDA and SQIVND (reference sequence). This CDR3 region has 15 residues. The trim removed 6 bases at V and 6 bases at J, leaving 10 bases unmatched. This chain's CDR3 is CASRNKDRAAQPQHF. The CDR3 nucleotides read TGTGCCAGTAGGAATAAGGACAGGGCGGCTCAGCCCCAGCATTTT.

CDR3 residues: CASSSAGGNYGYTF. The CDR3 DNA follows: TGTGCCAGCAGCTCCGCCGGGGGTAACTATGGCTACACCTTC. V is TRBV7-2 and J is TRBJ1-2; the D gene is possibly TRBD1 (5 bases). Trimming left V 4 bases short and J 1 base short, with 10 bases between. The V gene's germline CDR1 is SGHTA and CDR2 FQGNSA. This CDR3 is 14 amino acids long.

The chain uses TRBV6-1 and TRBJ1-1; possibly TRBD1 for D (5 bases). V dropped 6 bases and J dropped 4 bases, with 15 bases sitting between them. The CDR3 runs 14 residues. Looked up from germline, CDR1 is MNHNS and CDR2 is SASEGT. CDR3 nucleotide sequence: TGTGCCAGCAGAAGAATGACAGAAGGCACTGAAGCTTTCTTT. This gives the protein CASRRMTEGTEAFF.

This clone turned up a few times. V usage is TRBV9 and J usage is TRBJ2-4; 9 nucleotides align to TRBD2. Germline values: CDR1 SGDLS, CDR2 YYNGEE. V shed 0 bases and J 5 bases; nucleotides not matched to a gene: 3. The CDR3 runs to 15 residues. CDR3 sequence (DNA): TGTGCCAGCAGCGTAGAAGCGGGAGGTCAAAACATTCAGTACTTC. Translating gives CASSVEAGGQNIQYF.

In this sample, this clone turned up a few times. This chain uses TRBV6-1 with TRBJ2-3; TRBD2 is a possible D gene (7 bases). Per the germline V gene, CDR1 is MNHNS and CDR2 is SASEGT. The CDR3 is 15 residues long. V was shortened by 4 bases and J by 2 bases, with 13 bases between the two germline ends. The CDR3 DNA sequence: TGTGCCAGCAGTGGAGGGGGGGCCCACACAGATACGCAGTATTTT. Translating it yields CASSGGGAHTDTQYF.

In its sample, this clone was seen a few times. The rearrangement joins TRBV30 to TRBJ2-2, with 7 bases identical to TRBD1. CDR1 is GTSNPN, CDR2 SVGIG, per germline (reference sequence). The V and J ends lost 3 bases and 4 bases, in that order; junction bases with no gene match: 8. The CDR3 spans 15 residues. The CDR3 bases are TGTGCCTGGAGCCGGGACAGCTTCGCCACCGGGGAGCTGTTTTTT. Its translation is CAWSRDSFATGELFF.

The V and J genes are TRBV30 and TRBJ2-6, with 7 bases that match TRBD2. There are 16 residues in the CDR3. From germline, CDR1 is GTSNPN and CDR2 SVGIG (reference sequence). V trimming: 2 bases; J trimming: 0 bases; junction bases outside the gene matches: 4. Written as DNA, the CDR3 is TGTGCCTGGAGTTTGGGGGGGGGCTCTGGGGCCAACGTCCTGACTTTC. This sequence encodes CAWSLGGGSGANVLTF.

The CDR3 loop is CASRTGQVVGYTF. The CDR3 nucleotides read TGTGCCAGCAGGACCGGACAGGTAGTCGGCTACACCTTC. The chain links TRBV6-5 to TRBJ1-2, with TRBD1 matching 7 bases. V was clipped by 6 bases and J by 8 bases; unmatched bases: 9. The CDR3 totals 13 residues. Germline V gene sequence: CDR1 MNHEY, CDR2 SVGAGI.

The chain links TRBV28 to TRBJ1-1; D gene uncertain. Germline-derived CDR1 and CDR2 are MDHEN and SYDVKM. The V gene lost 10 bases and the J gene lost 8 bases, with 17 bases spanning the gap. The CDR3 spans 12 residues. The CDR3 loop reads CATDKPLGEAFF. CDR3 DNA: TGTGCCACCGACAAACCCCTTGGGGAAGCTTTCTTT.

V is TRBV4-1 and J is TRBJ2-2, with TRBD1 as a possible D gene (6 bases). Germline CDR1 MGHRA, CDR2 YSYEKL. The CDR3 has 16 residues. With 8 bases removed from V and 4 bases from J, the gap between germline ends came to 20 bases. The CDR3 loop reads CASEPSRTAFTGELFF. CDR3 nucleotide sequence: TGCGCCAGCGAGCCGTCCCGGACAGCTTTCACCGGGGAGCTGTTTTTT.

The chain uses TRBV5-6 and TRBJ1-1; D is ambiguous. CDR3 length: 13 amino acids. The germline V gene encodes CDR1 SGHDT and CDR2 YYEEEE. Trimming took off 5 bases at V and 6 bases at J, with 14 bases between the two ends. CDR3 protein: CASSITLEAEAFF. The CDR3 bases are TGTGCCAGCAGTATAACCCTCGAGGCTGAAGCTTTCTTT.

This chain connects TRBV6-5 to TRBJ2-7; 11 nucleotides line up with TRBD2. The CDR3 is 14 amino acids. After removal of 8 bases from V and 3 bases from J, the junction contained 6 bases not matched to a gene. Germline-derived CDR1 and CDR2 are MNHEY and SVGAGI. The CDR3 here is CASAITSGSYEQYF. The CDR3 DNA sequence: TGTGCCAGCGCTATCACTAGCGGGAGCTACGAGCAGTACTTC.

The rearrangement uses TRBV7-8 and TRBJ2-7; TRBD1 agrees at 9 bases. The CDR3 covers 15 residues. Germline CDR1 SGHVS, CDR2 FQNEAQ. V shed 3 bases, J shed 2 bases, and the junction held 5 bases outside the gene matches. The CDR3 region has the DNA TGTGCCAGCAGCTTTGCGGGACAGGGAACCTACGAGCAGTACTTC. Encoded protein: CASSFAGQGTYEQYF. The entire variable domain, with the rest obtained from reference TRBV7-8 and TRBJ2-7, is as follows: GAGVSQSPRYKVAKRGQDVALRCDPISGHVSLFWYQQALGQGPEFLTYFQNEAQLDKSGLPSDRFFAERPEGSVSTLKIQRTQQEDSAVYLCASSFAGQGTYEQYFGPGTRLTVT.

This clone was seen a few times. The CDR3 sequence is CASKGQDNEKLFF. CDR3 bases: TGCGCCAGCAAAGGACAGGACAATGAAAAACTGTTTTTT. The chain couples TRBV5-1 to TRBJ1-4; 7 bases agree with TRBD1. The ends lost 6 bases at V and 5 bases at J; junction bases unmatched: 4. The V gene's germline CDR1 is SGHRS and CDR2 YFSETQ. This CDR3 region has 13 residues.